This T cell receptor beta chain emerged from a study of blood T cell repertoires in COVID-19. About the study: Material from acute and convalescent COVID-19 was sourced from the United States, Italy and Spain. T cells, B-cell-depleted T cells, or PBMCs provided the cDNA or gDNA that served as material.

The CDR3 consists of 16 residues. V lost 1 base and J lost 1, with 8 bases in between. Germline CDR1 SNHLY, CDR2 FYNNEI. Authors' methods: By means of reference gene primer amplification, nucleated cell counts were estimated. Sequenced by immunoSEQ multiplex PCR; TCRdb stores in-frame clones only, minus some. Clonal size and the V and J genes are those of that table, whereas D and trimming came from the DNA. The profile shows 200,000 to 250,000 clones, approximately 84% of them singletons. This rearrangement joins TRBV2 to TRBJ1-6, with D uncertain. The sample consisted of peripheral blood. This receptor was obtained from a woman in her forties or fifties with active or convalescent COVID-19. Written as DNA, the CDR3 is TGTGCCAGCAGTGAAGAGGGAGGTTCCTATAATTCACCCCTCCACTTT. Translating gives CASSEEGGSYNSPLHF.